Presented here are 31 T cell receptor beta chains from one specimen sequenced in a study of CXCR3-negative and CXCR3-positive naive CD8 T cells. It was by 5' RACE with UMI labels that the TRB cDNA libraries were prepared. TCRdb re-called the 5' RACE reads and shows each CDR3 protein once, DNA omitted. The sample has some 45,000 distinct CDR3 sequences, and its top ten clones hold about 1.6%. Sequencing was carried out using naive CXCR3- CD8+ T cells from blood. The subset: CD45RO-CCR7+CD27+CD95- naive CD8+ T cells lacking CXCR3 (TNR3-). These receptors came from a human donor in good health. Some clones in this sample may be carry-over from other donors' samples.

The chain couples TRBV29-1 to TRBJ2-3; the D call from TCRdb, TRBD2, cannot be confirmed without DNA. The V gene's germline CDR1 is SQVTM and CDR2 ANQGSEA. The CDR3 spans 15 residues. The CDR3 here is CSVVLGTTYTDTQYF.

The chain combines TRBV28 with TRBJ2-1; with no DNA, the TCRdb D assignment of TRBD1 cannot be verified. Germline CDR1 MDHEN, CDR2 SYDVKM. The CDR3 is 16 amino acids. CDR3: CASSSPGQGRYNEQFF.

The gene calls are TRBV2 and TRBJ2-7; TCRdb's assignment of TRBD1 cannot be checked, as there is no DNA. This CDR3 region has 13 residues. Germline CDR1 reads SNHLY; CDR2 reads FYNNEI. This CDR3 is CASIKGAVGEQYF. Complete variable domain (other parts from reference TRBV2 and TRBJ2-7): EPEVTQTPSHQVTQMGQEVILRCVPISNHLYFYWYRQILGQKVEFLVSFYNNEISEKSEIFDDQFSVERPDGSNFTLKIRSTKLEDSAMYFCASIKGAVGEQYFGPGTRLTVT.

This sequence joins TRBV20-1 and TRBJ1-6; TCRdb selects TRBD1, and the lack of DNA leaves this call unchecked. This CDR3 region has 14 residues. Germline loops: CDR1 DFQATT, CDR2 SNEGSKA (reference sequence). CDR3 sequence: CSAGAGTGGSPLHF.

The rearrangement uses TRBV4-1 and TRBJ2-3; TCRdb's assignment of TRBD2 cannot be checked, as there is no DNA. CDR1 is MGHRA, CDR2 YSYEKL, per germline. CDR3 length: 14 residues. This chain's CDR3 is CASSQAAGMDTQYF.

The CDR3 spells CASSRGTADTQYF. The rearrangement links TRBV12-3 or TRBV12-4 to TRBJ2-3; TCRdb outputs TRBD1, but without DNA this stays unchecked. The CDR3 is 13 amino acids.

The genes are TRBV7-2 and TRBJ2-3; TCRdb gives TRBD1 as the D gene, but with no DNA this cannot be confirmed. Germline values: CDR1 SGHTA, CDR2 FQGNSA. CDR3 length: 15 amino acids. This CDR3 reads CASSLGGPPRDTQYF.

This chain joins TRBV28 and TRBJ1-5. Germline values: CDR1 MDHEN, CDR2 SYDVKM. The CDR3 runs 11 residues. CDR3 sequence reads: CAAGINQPQHF.

The V and J genes are TRBV7-8 and TRBJ1-5; no DNA is available, so the TRBD1 call from TCRdb remains unchecked. The CDR3 has 15 residues. The germline V gene encodes CDR1 SGHVS and CDR2 FQNEAQ. The CDR3 loop reads CASSLEDSSNQPQHF.

The rearrangement uses TRBV7-2 and TRBJ2-2; checking the TCRdb D call of TRBD1 is not possible without DNA. CDR3 length equals 14 residues. The germline V gene has CDR1 SGHTA and CDR2 FQGNSA. CDR3 sequence reads: CASSAGPGPGELFF.

The V and J genes are TRBV7-9 and TRBJ2-1. The CDR3 runs 13 residues. CDR1 SEHNR and CDR2 FQNEAQ come from the germline V gene (reference sequence). The CDR3 protein is CASSLARKYEQFF.

The chain is built from TRBV20-1 and TRBJ2-5; TCRdb selects TRBD2, and the lack of DNA leaves this call unchecked. This CDR3 has 15 amino acids. The V gene's germline CDR1 is DFQATT and CDR2 SNEGSKA (reference sequence). CDR3 sequence reads: CSARGLAGGLETQYF.

This chain connects TRBV6-2 or TRBV6-3 to TRBJ2-7; the TCRdb call, TRBD1, lacks DNA for checking. The CDR3 has 13 residues. Germline assignment: CDR1 MNHEY and CDR2 SVGEGT. CDR3 protein: CASGGDPLYEQYF.

This sequence joins TRBV10-3 and TRBJ2-6; the TRBD1 assignment by TCRdb is unverifiable without DNA. In germline, CDR1 is ENHRY, CDR2 SYGVKD. The CDR3 has 17 residues. The CDR3: CAISGGRDPSGANVLTF.

The chain joins TRBV3-1 to TRBJ2-3; TCRdb proposes TRBD2, but this gene call is untestable without DNA. The CDR3 has 17 residues. The germline V gene encodes CDR1 LGHDT and CDR2 YNNKEL (reference sequence). CDR3 in amino acids: CASSQDLFGRALDTQYF.

The V gene is TRBV29-1, the J gene TRBJ2-2; the D call of TRBD2 rests on TCRdb alone, since no DNA is present to check it. The CDR3 sequence is 16 residues long. Germline CDR1 reads SQVTM; CDR2 reads ANQGSEA. The CDR3 here is CSVAPEGGTNTGELFF.

The CDR3: CSVGTDYGYTF. This rearrangement joins TRBV29-1 to TRBJ1-2. There are 11 residues in the CDR3. The germline V gene has CDR1 SQVTM and CDR2 ANQGSEA.

This chain links TRBV6-2 or TRBV6-3 with TRBJ2-1; TCRdb's D call of TRBD1 is untestable without DNA. Germline V gene sequence: CDR1 MNHEY, CDR2 SVGEGT. This CDR3 spans 14 amino acids. The CDR3 region is CASRLLPPSNEQFF.

The gene calls are TRBV4-3 and TRBJ2-5; the D call of TRBD1 rests on TCRdb alone, since no DNA is present to check it. The CDR3 extends over 20 amino acids. CDR1 and CDR2 (germline): LGHNA, YSLEER. CDR3: CASSQEWETGTGKKQETQYF.

The chain is built from TRBV29-1 and TRBJ2-5. The CDR3 extends over 13 amino acids. The germline gives CDR1 SQVTM, CDR2 ANQGSEA. CDR3 sequence: CSVDSGIQETQYF.

The V and J genes are TRBV5-1 and TRBJ2-5. Germline V lookup: CDR1 SGHRS, CDR2 YFSETQ. The CDR3 loop spans 12 amino acids. The CDR3: CASSLAGETQYF.

The genes are TRBV11-3 and TRBJ2-2; TCRdb outputs TRBD1, but without DNA this stays unchecked. CDR1 is SGHNT, CDR2 YENEEA, per germline. The CDR3 is 15 residues long. The CDR3 loop is CASSLGAGGTGELFF.

The chain joins TRBV7-2 to TRBJ2-5; TCRdb proposes TRBD1, but this gene call is untestable without DNA. The CDR3 runs to 13 residues. CDR1 and CDR2 (germline): SGHTA, FQGNSA. The CDR3 reads CASSLGQGETQYF.

The rearrangement joins TRBV5-1 to TRBJ1-1. The CDR3 loop spans 14 amino acids. Germline assignment: CDR1 SGHRS and CDR2 YFSETQ. The CDR3 loop reads CASSLGPVNTEAFF.

Measured by frequency, this clonotype is medium-sized. The chain uses TRBV6-5 and TRBJ2-7. This CDR3 contains 14 residues. Germline CDR1 and CDR2: MNHEY and SVGAGI. The CDR3 is CASSTSGFTYEQYF.

The genes are TRBV5-1 and TRBJ2-1; TCRdb's assignment of TRBD2 cannot be checked, as there is no DNA. Germline V lookup: CDR1 SGHRS, CDR2 YFSETQ. The CDR3 has 17 residues. CDR3 region: CASSLEFGLASYNEQFF. The full variable domain, in which reference TRBV5-1 and TRBJ2-1 provide the parts outside the CDR3, is KAGVTQTPRYLIKTRGQQVTLSCSPISGHRSVSWYQQTPGQGLQFLFEYFSETQRNKGNFPGRFSGRQFSNSRSEMNVSTLELGDSALYLCASSLEFGLASYNEQFFGPGTRLTVL.

The J gene is TRBJ1-2, the V gene TRBV23-1. TRBV23-1 is flagged as an ORF with uncertain function. The CDR3 consists of 16 residues. The CDR3 loop reads CASSHRNRTPNYGYTF.

The chain links TRBV4-3 to TRBJ2-7; absent DNA, TCRdb's TRBD2 call cannot be checked. CDR1 and CDR2 from the germline V gene are LGHNA and YSLEER. The CDR3 runs 16 residues. CDR3 loop: CASSQDKASGSYEQYF.

The V gene is TRBV5-1, the J gene TRBJ1-6. Germline CDR1 reads SGHRS; CDR2 reads YFSETQ. This CDR3 is 16 amino acids long. CDR3: CASSLGRVYHNSPLHF.

The chain carries TRBV29-1 and TRBJ2-7. Per the germline V gene, CDR1 is SQVTM and CDR2 is ANQGSEA. The CDR3 has 14 amino acids. CDR3 sequence: CSVEITESSYEQYF.

The chain links TRBV28 to TRBJ2-7. Germline V CDR1 and CDR2: MDHEN, SYDVKM. This CDR3 is 15 amino acids long. This chain's CDR3 is CASSFGWGINYEQYF.